This T cell receptor (beta chain) was captured in a study of cytomegalovirus exposure and HLA in healthy donors (dated by TCRdb to 2017 to 2019). About the full investigation: An earlier analysis of approximately 640 of the donors reported about 250 Gb of sequence data and 117 million unique TCR beta sequences from 150 million to 200 million T cells. The number of typed donors differed by locus: roughly 629-640 for A, B, C, DRB1 and DQB1; approximately 520 for DQA1; some 610 for DPA1; and 400 to 480 for DPB1. Rather than using new phenotypic data, the later analysis identified candidate immune exposures from TCR beta sequences and from how often those sequences occurred across donors. To decide whether each TCR beta V gene segment behaved as functional or pseudogenic, an earlier analysis of 587 of the donors relied on high-throughput TCR beta sequencing. All discovery cohort repertoires had been generated on a single sequencing platform. The study aimed to test whether signatures of past pathogen exposure could be identified by cataloging public T cell receptors. Besides the first cohort of some 670 subjects, a separate validation cohort made up of 120 different subjects was used. The study used immunosequencing to profile the T cell repertoires of approximately 630 subjects and linked those repertoires to cytomegalovirus serostatus. To study patterns of TCR occurrence, a later analysis re-analyzed previously published TCR beta repertoires from around 700 donors and added high-resolution HLA genotyping. HLA typing included class I and class II loci at four-digit resolution. The study combined high-throughput TCR immunosequencing, statistical association of individual TCRs with disease status, and machine learning to predict cytomegalovirus infection status. An early release that covered about 640 HLA-typed donors contained about 300 gigabases of sequencing data and 70 million to 100 million unique TCR sequences. Among almost 400 genotyped donors of the cohort, an average of about 240,000 unique TCR beta nucleotide sequences were sequenced per donor, around 20% of them non-productive. Of the roughly 400 genotyped donors, over 65% fell in the genetic ancestry cluster associated with self-reported Caucasian donors. Roughly 5 DR-DQ haplotypes were treated as single units for association and clustering because of strong linkage in the cohort. Donor age, sex, ethnicity and CMV serostatus were compiled together with the repertoire data. Genome-wide SNP genotypes for about 65% of the 666 donors were used in a later genetic analysis, which treated that subset as a discovery cohort. Paper-wide results and their limitations: While some public TCRs were present in many individuals, most TCR sequences turned up only very rarely across donors. Correlated functional status among segregating V segments might be attributable to linkage disequilibrium, but an unknown experimental factor could not be ruled out. Broadly in line with IMGT annotations, most TCR beta V segments showed up in productive rearrangements about 90% or about 30% of the time in an earlier analysis of several hundred of the donors. In a later genetic analysis, a missense DCLRE1C variant was associated with V-gene and J-gene trimming of TCR beta chains, and the association was replicated in an independent cohort. A group of highly shared sequence variants was considered likely to be a technical artifact of the sequencing pipeline. HLA typing was unavailable for some donors at each locus, so association tests used only the typed subset. According to a later analysis, parvovirus B19, influenza, CMV and Epstein-Barr virus appeared linked to several top co-occurrence clusters. A later analysis found that TCR association rates varied across HLA loci, with DRB1 alleles showing the most associated TCRs and HLA-C alleles the fewest. The authors suggested that the approach could potentially be extended to other disease states and immunological phenotypes. Immune exposure information for the cohort was limited to CMV serostatus. Three of the identified cytomegalovirus-associated TCR beta chains were confirmed in vitro to be specific for cytomegalovirus antigens. In both the original and validation cohorts, the classifier was reported to diagnose cytomegalovirus status with high specificity and sensitivity. Because counts were too low, seventeen rarely observed V segments, including chromosome 9 orphons, were left out of the earlier analysis of some 600 of the donors. The study gave a list of about 160 TCR beta chains associated with cytomegalovirus. In a later genetic analysis, fewer N-insertions in productive TCRs were reported among donors in an Asian-associated ancestry cluster than the roughly 670-donor mean. Specific HLA alleles were associated with 16,951 TCR beta sequences at a false discovery rate of 0.05 in a later analysis. Some IMGT-functional V segments, including TRBV6-2 and TRBV6-3, could not be distinguished by the 87-base-pair reads and were therefore excluded. The cohort was sequenced for TCR beta chains only, and without alpha or paired-chain data the features that could be detected were limited. The presence/absence analyses assumed that sequencing depth was roughly uniform across donors, and that assumption may not be true. A later analysis found that most CMV-associated TCR beta chains appeared HLA-restricted, with HLA associations seemingly driven largely by CMV exposure. A further reported finding was that TCR beta sequences accurately predicted the HLA-A and HLA-B alleles for most subjects in the first cohort. When HLA alleles, especially DR and DQ, strongly co-occurred, TCR associations were difficult to assign to individual alleles. Compared with equally common non-associated chains, HLA-associated TCR beta chains in a later analysis were more clonally expanded and had lower generation probabilities.

Library preparation employed the immunoSEQ multiplex PCR assay. For the multiplex PCR, a mixture combining 60 forward primers for TCR Vbeta segments and 13 reverse primers for TCR Jbeta segments was used. A multiplex PCR assay on genomic DNA amplified the CDR3 region of rearranged TCR beta genes. The Illumina HiSeq System was used to sequence the amplified TCR beta libraries as 87-base-pair reads. The study's processing was this. A later analysis counted about 76 million unique TCR beta chains across the approximately 700 repertoires, and 10 million to 12 million of these chains were shared by at least two donors. To remove PCR and sequencing errors, raw reads were error-corrected and collapsed into unique sequences using a nearest-neighbor algorithm that merged closely related sequences. CDR3 sequences were aligned to IMGT reference sequences to assign V, D and J gene segments. For a sequence to be retained, a match of at least six nucleotides to both a V gene segment and a J gene segment was required. Rearrangements were called productive when the CDR3 lacked stop codons and stayed in frame with V and J; all others were non-productive. Following IMGT convention, CDR3 was defined as the stretch from the second conserved V-encoded cysteine to the conserved J-encoded phenylalanine. Sequences without an unambiguous match to a single V gene segment were excluded from the earlier analysis of approximately 560 of the donors. In an earlier analysis of more than 500 of the donors, a V segment was called functional when productive rearrangements were above 56.7%, and segregating when the standard deviation between donors exceeded 5%. To diagnose cytomegalovirus status from the catalog of TCR beta chain sequences, a statistical classification framework was built. A later analysis assigned V and J genes by comparing TCR nucleotide sequences with IMGT/GENE-DB human TR gene sequences. A later analysis assigned CDR3 sequences and most-parsimonious VDJ recombination scenarios with the TCRdist pipeline. In a later analysis, every TCR beta chain was defined by the combination of its CDR3 amino acid sequence and its V-gene family, and reads without a unique V-gene family were dropped. In a later analysis, 500 to 650 highly shared, low-generation-probability nucleotide sequences were removed to address suspected cross-contamination and a sequencing artifact. For each public chain, a later analysis derived a clonal expansion index from normalized ranks of inferred template counts within each repertoire. Generation probabilities in a later analysis came from a VDJ recombination model fitted to out-of-frame rearrangements, and those results were checked against IGoR. In a later analysis, hypergeometric tests were used to score TCR-TCR, TCR-HLA and TCR-CMV co-occurrence, with a repertoire-size bias correction applied to TCR pairs. False discovery rates were estimated in a later analysis by permuting HLA or CMV assignments 20 times. A later analysis grouped co-occurring TCRs with DBSCAN, adding TCRdist sequence similarity when clustering within HLA-allele-positive subsets. For co-occurrence clustering, repertoires with fewer than 30,000 or more than 120,000 public chains were excluded, along with about five repertoires with anomalous nucleotide sharing. TCRdb's version of the immuneACCESS table is confined to in-frame rearrangements and falls short of the full clone set. An unresolved V gene accounts for under half of the shortfall where checked; the remainder is of unknown origin. V and J calls plus clone size are reproduced from that table; the DNA served to infer D and trimming. The sample table shows about 130,000 clones, and 55% to 75% are seen once. The ten largest account for less than 4.5% of the sample.

In total, over 600 healthy bone marrow donors made up the cohort. All cohort members were sampled while nominally healthy, although unrecorded immune exposures were likely present. The donor was CMV seropositive and belonged to the group of 250 to 300 seropositive cohort members. A peripheral blood sample was collected from each donor, and TCR beta sequencing was performed on peripheral blood mononuclear cells. The Qiagen DNeasy Blood Extraction Kit was used to extract genomic DNA from the blood cell samples. From a lookup of the germline V gene, CDR1 and CDR2 are SGHVS and FNYEAQ. The CDR3 sequence holds 14 residues, the cysteine and phenylalanine included. The kept DNA is CDR3 alone, 42 bases in frame from the first base. V is reduced by 1 base and J by 10 bases, leaving a spacing of 14 bases between them. Remarks on this clone: Its antigen remains undetermined. No much larger clonotype is one base removed from it; base qualities were not supplied.

Sequenced input: PBMCs. The sequence came from a man aged 50-60 years in good health and CMV-seropositive. The chain is encoded by TRBV7-6 joined to TRBJ2-1, and TRBD1 may be the D gene, going by 6 matching bases. The DNA sequence is as follows: TGTGCCAGCAGCTTAGGGGGCAGGGGTCGGGAGCAGTTCTTC. The resulting protein is CASSLGGRGREQFF.